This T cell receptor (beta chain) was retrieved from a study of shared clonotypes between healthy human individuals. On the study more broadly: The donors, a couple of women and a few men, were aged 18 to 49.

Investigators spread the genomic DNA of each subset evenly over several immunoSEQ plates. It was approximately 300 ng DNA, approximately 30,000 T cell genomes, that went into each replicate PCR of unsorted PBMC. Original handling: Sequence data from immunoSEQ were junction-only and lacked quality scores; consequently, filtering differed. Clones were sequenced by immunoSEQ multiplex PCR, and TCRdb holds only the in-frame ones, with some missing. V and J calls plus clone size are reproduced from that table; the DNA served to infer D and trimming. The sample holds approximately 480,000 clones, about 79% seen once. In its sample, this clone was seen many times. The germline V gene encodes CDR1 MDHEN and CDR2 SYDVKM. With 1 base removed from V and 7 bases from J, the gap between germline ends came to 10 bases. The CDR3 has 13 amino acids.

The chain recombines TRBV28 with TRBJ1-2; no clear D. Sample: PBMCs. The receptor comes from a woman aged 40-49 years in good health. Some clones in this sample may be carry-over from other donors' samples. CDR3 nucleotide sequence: TGTGCCAGCAGTTTATATCAAGATTTTGGCTACACCTTC. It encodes CASSLYQDFGYTF.